Listed below are T cell receptor beta chains from one sample, sequenced in a study of cytomegalovirus exposure and HLA in healthy donors. Profiling relied on immunoSEQ multiplex PCR, and the TCRdb table lists in-frame clones only, not all of them. This table has 130,000 or so clones, about 81% appearing once. Material for sequencing was PBMCs. These TCRs come from a woman in her forties in good health and CMV-seropositive. Both conserved end residues are part of each CDR3. The order of the fields is J gene, V gene, clone size, D gene, CDR3 DNA, CDR3 protein. D genes are given only for firm matches. Size is omitted from some rows. Given values are once, few, many or a class for expanded clones.

j_gene: TRBJ2-3
v_gene: TRBV5-1
abundance: NA
d_gene: TRBD2
CDR3nt: TGCGCCAGCAGCACCTCGGGATCCGGGACTAGCAGATCAGATACGCAGTATTTT
CDR3aa: CASSTSGSGTSRSDTQYF

j_gene: TRBJ1-2
v_gene: TRBV27
abundance: once
d_gene: NA
CDR3nt: TGTGCCAGCAGTTTATACCCAGGGGCGAACTATGGCTACACCTTC
CDR3aa: CASSLYPGANYGYTF

j_gene: TRBJ1-2
v_gene: TRBV19
abundance: once
d_gene: NA
CDR3nt: TGTGCCAGTAGTATAGATTGGAGTGGCTACACCTTC
CDR3aa: CASSIDWSGYTF

j_gene: TRBJ2-3
v_gene: TRBV5-1
abundance: NA
d_gene: NA
CDR3nt: TGCGCCAGCAGCCTAACACCCCACAGGAGACGCACAGATACGCAGTATTTT
CDR3aa: CASSLTPHRRRTDTQYF

j_gene: TRBJ2-7
v_gene: TRBV15
abundance: NA
d_gene: TRBD2
CDR3nt: TGTGCCACCAGCAGAGAACTAGCGGGAGGGACCTACGAGCAGTACTTC
CDR3aa: CATSRELAGGTYEQYF

j_gene: TRBJ2-1
v_gene: TRBV7-2
abundance: NA
d_gene: NA
CDR3nt: TGTGCCAGCAGCTTAGCGGCGGGGGCAACCTACAATGAGCAGTTCTTC
CDR3aa: CASSLAAGATYNEQFF

j_gene: TRBJ1-4
v_gene: TRBV7-9
abundance: NA
d_gene: NA
CDR3nt: TGTGCCAGCAGCCGGGGAACCGGGGAAAAACTGTTTTTT
CDR3aa: CASSRGTGEKLFF

j_gene: TRBJ1-1
v_gene: TRBV5-5
abundance: NA
d_gene: TRBD1
CDR3nt: TGTGCCAGCAGTTTTGGTCCGGGACAGGCCCCACATGGTGAAGCTTTCTTT
CDR3aa: CASSFGPGQAPHGEAFF

j_gene: TRBJ2-5
v_gene: TRBV11-2
abundance: once
d_gene: TRBD1
CDR3nt: TGTGCCAGCAGCTTAGGACAGGGGCAAGAGACCCAGTACTTC
CDR3aa: CASSLGQGQETQYF

j_gene: TRBJ2-5
v_gene: TRBV4-1
abundance: NA
d_gene: NA
CDR3nt: TGCGCCAGCAGCCAAGAAGGGGGTACCCAGTACTTC
CDR3aa: CASSQEGGTQYF

j_gene: TRBJ1-1
v_gene: TRBV29-1
abundance: NA
d_gene: TRBD1
CDR3nt: TGCAGCGTTCTTGAGGGGGCCACTGAAGCTTTCTTT
CDR3aa: CSVLEGATEAFF

j_gene: TRBJ2-5
v_gene: TRBV10-3
abundance: few
d_gene: TRBD2
CDR3nt: TGTGCCATCAGTCCTAGCGGGACCCAAGAGACCCAGTACTTC
CDR3aa: CAISPSGTQETQYF

j_gene: TRBJ1-5
v_gene: TRBV30
abundance: NA
d_gene: TRBD1
CDR3nt: TGTGCCTGGAGTGACCAATTGACAGGGTTCGGGCAGCCCCAGCATTTT
CDR3aa: CAWSDQLTGFGQPQHF

j_gene: TRBJ2-7
v_gene: TRBV28
abundance: NA
d_gene: TRBD2
CDR3nt: TGTGCCAGCAGTTCGTCTAGCGGGAATACCTACGAGCAGTACTTC
CDR3aa: CASSSSSGNTYEQYF

j_gene: TRBJ2-3
v_gene: TRBV28
abundance: NA
d_gene: TRBD1
CDR3nt: TGTGCCAGCTCAGGACAGGGTAGCACAGATACGCAGTATTTT
CDR3aa: CASSGQGSTDTQYF

j_gene: TRBJ2-1
v_gene: TRBV7-9
abundance: NA
d_gene: NA
CDR3nt: TGTGCCAGCAGCCCCGCGGGGCGACTCTACAATGAGCAGTTCTTC
CDR3aa: CASSPAGRLYNEQFF

j_gene: TRBJ1-4
v_gene: TRBV6-5
abundance: few
d_gene: TRBD1
CDR3nt: TGTGCCAGCAGTACCGACAGGGGGAATGAAAAACTGTTTTTT
CDR3aa: CASSTDRGNEKLFF

j_gene: TRBJ2-1
v_gene: TRBV7-9
abundance: NA
d_gene: NA
CDR3nt: TGTGCCAGCAGCTACACAGGGATAAGCTCCTACAATGAGCAGTTCTTC
CDR3aa: CASSYTGISSYNEQFF

j_gene: TRBJ2-7
v_gene: TRBV30
abundance: once
d_gene: TRBD2
CDR3nt: TGTGCCTGGAGTGCACTAGCGGGAGTAGGCGAGCAGTACTTC
CDR3aa: CAWSALAGVGEQYF

j_gene: TRBJ2-1
v_gene: TRBV28
abundance: NA
d_gene: TRBD2
CDR3nt: TGTGCCAGCAGTGGGCTAGCGGGAGTTGACAATGAGCAGTTCTTC
CDR3aa: CASSGLAGVDNEQFF

j_gene: TRBJ2-3
v_gene: TRBV6-1
abundance: NA
d_gene: NA
CDR3nt: TGTGCCAGCTCATCTTTCAGGGGCCGCACAGATACGCAGTATTTT
CDR3aa: CASSSFRGRTDTQYF

j_gene: TRBJ2-7
v_gene: TRBV9
abundance: NA
d_gene: NA
CDR3nt: TGTGCCAGCAGCGTAGCACAGGGATCCTACGAGCAGTACTTC
CDR3aa: CASSVAQGSYEQYF

j_gene: TRBJ2-7
v_gene: TRBV29-1
abundance: NA
d_gene: TRBD1
CDR3nt: TGCAGCGTTGAAACAGGGGACCCGTACGAGCAGTACTTC
CDR3aa: CSVETGDPYEQYF

j_gene: TRBJ1-5
v_gene: TRBV27
abundance: NA
d_gene: NA
CDR3nt: TGTGCCAGCAGTTTGTTCGGTCAGCCCCAGCATTTT
CDR3aa: CASSLFGQPQHF

j_gene: TRBJ2-7
v_gene: TRBV11-3
abundance: NA
d_gene: NA
CDR3nt: TGTGCCAGCAGCCACCGGGACACGGCTTACGAGCAGTACTTC
CDR3aa: CASSHRDTAYEQYF

j_gene: TRBJ1-1
v_gene: TRBV6-6
abundance: NA
d_gene: NA
CDR3nt: TGTGCCAGCAGTTACTCGGGCAGGGGCATGAACACTGAAGCTTTCTTT
CDR3aa: CASSYSGRGMNTEAFF

j_gene: TRBJ2-7
v_gene: TRBV13
abundance: NA
d_gene: TRBD1
CDR3nt: TGTGCCAGCAGCTTAAGGACAGGGGTACGCGAGCAGTACTTC
CDR3aa: CASSLRTGVREQYF

j_gene: TRBJ2-7
v_gene: TRBV7-2
abundance: NA
d_gene: TRBD1
CDR3nt: TGTGCCAGCAGCTCACGGACAGGGATCGCGGACTTC
CDR3aa: CASSSRTGIADF

j_gene: TRBJ1-3
v_gene: TRBV7-9
abundance: NA
d_gene: NA
CDR3nt: TGTGCCAGCAGAGGTGGACAGTCGTTCTCTGGAAACACCATATATTTT
CDR3aa: CASRGGQSFSGNTIYF

j_gene: TRBJ1-1
v_gene: TRBV9
abundance: NA
d_gene: NA
CDR3nt: TGTGCCAGCAGCGCAGGAACGCTGGGGAACACTGAAGCTTTCTTT
CDR3aa: CASSAGTLGNTEAFF

j_gene: TRBJ2-3
v_gene: TRBV25-1
abundance: NA
d_gene: TRBD2
CDR3nt: TGTGCCAGCAGTCAGACTAGCGGGAGGGCCCTAAGCACAGATACGCAGTATTTT
CDR3aa: CASSQTSGRALSTDTQYF

j_gene: TRBJ1-1
v_gene: TRBV6-1
abundance: NA
d_gene: NA
CDR3nt: TGTGCCAGCAGCCCGGGGGGGACTGAAGCTTTCTTT
CDR3aa: CASSPGGTEAFF

j_gene: TRBJ2-2
v_gene: TRBV28
abundance: NA
d_gene: TRBD2
CDR3nt: TGTGCCAGCAGAGAGCGGGAGGTGAGAACCGGGGAGCTGTTTTTT
CDR3aa: CASREREVRTGELFF

j_gene: TRBJ1-1
v_gene: TRBV19
abundance: NA
d_gene: NA
CDR3nt: TGTGCCAGTAGTCCCCTCACAGCGGACACTGAAGCTTTCTTT
CDR3aa: CASSPLTADTEAFF

j_gene: TRBJ2-6
v_gene: TRBV14
abundance: NA
d_gene: TRBD1
CDR3nt: TGTGCCAGTGGAAGGACAGGGGTAACTGGGGCCAACGTCCTGACTTTC
CDR3aa: CASGRTGVTGANVLTF

j_gene: TRBJ1-5
v_gene: TRBV29-1
abundance: NA
d_gene: TRBD1
CDR3nt: TGCAGCGGGGCGGACAGGGGCCAGCCCCAGCATTTT
CDR3aa: CSGADRGQPQHF

j_gene: TRBJ2-7
v_gene: TRBV9
abundance: NA
d_gene: TRBD1
CDR3nt: TGTGCCAGCAGCTCAAGGGACAGGGCCAACGAGCAGTACTTC
CDR3aa: CASSSRDRANEQYF

j_gene: TRBJ2-4
v_gene: TRBV4-2
abundance: NA
d_gene: TRBD2
CDR3nt: TGTGCCAGCAGCGCGCGCGGGGGGGCCGACAAAAACATTCAGTACTTC
CDR3aa: CASSARGGADKNIQYF

j_gene: TRBJ2-1
v_gene: TRBV4-3
abundance: NA
d_gene: TRBD2
CDR3nt: TGCGCCAGCAGCCAAGATTTGGAGCGGGAGGACCGGGGGTACAATGAGCAGTTCTTC
CDR3aa: CASSQDLEREDRGYNEQFF

j_gene: TRBJ1-2
v_gene: TRBV7-2
abundance: NA
d_gene: NA
CDR3nt: TGTGCCAGCAGCCTACAGGGTAACTATGGCTACACCTTC
CDR3aa: CASSLQGNYGYTF

j_gene: TRBJ2-5
v_gene: TRBV2
abundance: NA
d_gene: TRBD2
CDR3nt: TGTGCCACCAAGATGACTAGCGGGGGAGAGACCCAGTACTTC
CDR3aa: CATKMTSGGETQYF

j_gene: TRBJ2-2
v_gene: TRBV6-1
abundance: NA
d_gene: NA
CDR3nt: TGTGCCAGCAGTGAAGTTCGGGGCACCGGGGAGCTGTTTTTT
CDR3aa: CASSEVRGTGELFF

j_gene: TRBJ1-1
v_gene: TRBV30
abundance: NA
d_gene: TRBD1
CDR3nt: TGTGCCTGGCAGGGGGGCACTGAAGCTTTCTTT
CDR3aa: CAWQGGTEAFF

j_gene: TRBJ1-1
v_gene: TRBV19
abundance: NA
d_gene: TRBD1
CDR3nt: TGTGCCAGTATGGGGGGGGACAGGGAAGCTTTCTTT
CDR3aa: CASMGGDREAFF

j_gene: TRBJ2-4
v_gene: TRBV7-2
abundance: NA
d_gene: TRBD2
CDR3nt: TGTGCCAGCAGCGTCGAGCGGGGCCGGGGAAACATTCAGTACTTC
CDR3aa: CASSVERGRGNIQYF

j_gene: TRBJ1-5
v_gene: TRBV19
abundance: NA
d_gene: NA
CDR3nt: TGTGCCAGTAGTATTTTGGATGAGTGGGGGGGTCAGCCCCAGCATTTT
CDR3aa: CASSILDEWGGQPQHF

j_gene: TRBJ1-1
v_gene: TRBV4-3
abundance: NA
d_gene: TRBD1
CDR3nt: TGCGCCAGCAGCCAGGAACAGGGGGGGCCTGAAGCTTTCTTT
CDR3aa: CASSQEQGGPEAFF

j_gene: TRBJ2-1
v_gene: TRBV5-6
abundance: few
d_gene: NA
CDR3nt: TGTGCCAGCATCCCTCACAATCCCACCTACAATGAGCAGTTCTTC
CDR3aa: CASIPHNPTYNEQFF

j_gene: TRBJ2-7
v_gene: TRBV10-3
abundance: NA
d_gene: TRBD1
CDR3nt: TGTGCCATCGGATCAGGGGGCTACGAGCAGTACTTC
CDR3aa: CAIGSGGYEQYF

j_gene: TRBJ2-2
v_gene: TRBV7-9
abundance: NA
d_gene: TRBD2
CDR3nt: TGTGCCAGCAGCTTAGAGGGTAGCGGGAGGCCCCGAATCGGGGAGCTGTTTTTT
CDR3aa: CASSLEGSGRPRIGELFF

j_gene: TRBJ2-2
v_gene: TRBV15
abundance: NA
d_gene: TRBD2
CDR3nt: TGTGCCACCAGCCCCTGGGGGGGAGCTAACACCGGGGAGCTGTTTTTT
CDR3aa: CATSPWGGANTGELFF

j_gene: TRBJ2-2
v_gene: TRBV13
abundance: NA
d_gene: NA
CDR3nt: TGTGCCAGCAGCTCGCAGGGTACCGGGGAGCTGTTTTTT
CDR3aa: CASSSQGTGELFF

j_gene: TRBJ1-1
v_gene: TRBV6-1
abundance: few
d_gene: TRBD1
CDR3nt: TGTGCCAGCAGTGACAGGGGGTCATACACTGAAGCTTTCTTT
CDR3aa: CASSDRGSYTEAFF

j_gene: TRBJ1-5
v_gene: TRBV27
abundance: NA
d_gene: NA
CDR3nt: TGTGCCAGCAGTTTATCGGGCCGGCGTAGCAATCAGCCCCAGCATTTT
CDR3aa: CASSLSGRRSNQPQHF

j_gene: TRBJ2-7
v_gene: TRBV27
abundance: NA
d_gene: NA
CDR3nt: TGTGCCAGCAGTCCACGACTCGGGATTCCCTACGAGCAGTACTTC
CDR3aa: CASSPRLGIPYEQYF

j_gene: TRBJ1-1
v_gene: TRBV7-9
abundance: NA
d_gene: NA
CDR3nt: TGTGCCAGCAGCTACGGAGGGGCCGGGAACACTGAAGCTTTCTTT
CDR3aa: CASSYGGAGNTEAFF

j_gene: TRBJ2-7
v_gene: TRBV30
abundance: few
d_gene: TRBD1
CDR3nt: TGTGCCTGGAGTGTTGGGACAGGGGGCTACGAGCAGTACTTC
CDR3aa: CAWSVGTGGYEQYF

j_gene: TRBJ2-1
v_gene: TRBV5-1
abundance: NA
d_gene: NA
CDR3nt: TGCGCCAGCAGCATTGCGGACAGTGCAGGGTATGAGCAGTTCTTC
CDR3aa: CASSIADSAGYEQFF

j_gene: TRBJ1-5
v_gene: TRBV6-6
abundance: once
d_gene: TRBD1
CDR3nt: TGTGCCAGCAGTCAACCGGGACAGGGGTCCAATCAGCCCCAGCATTTT
CDR3aa: CASSQPGQGSNQPQHF